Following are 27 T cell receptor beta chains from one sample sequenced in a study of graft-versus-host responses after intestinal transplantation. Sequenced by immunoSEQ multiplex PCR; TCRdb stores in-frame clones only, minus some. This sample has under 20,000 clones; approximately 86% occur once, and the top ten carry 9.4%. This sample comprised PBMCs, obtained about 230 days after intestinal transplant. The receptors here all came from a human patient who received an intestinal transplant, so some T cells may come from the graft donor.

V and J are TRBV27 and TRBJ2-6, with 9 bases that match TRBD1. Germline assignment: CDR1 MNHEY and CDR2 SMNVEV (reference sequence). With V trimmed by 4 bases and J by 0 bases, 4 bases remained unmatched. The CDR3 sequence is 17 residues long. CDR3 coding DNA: TGTGCCAGCAGTTCTCTGACAGGGGGCTCTGGGGCCAACGTCCTGACTTTC. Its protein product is CASSSLTGGSGANVLTF.

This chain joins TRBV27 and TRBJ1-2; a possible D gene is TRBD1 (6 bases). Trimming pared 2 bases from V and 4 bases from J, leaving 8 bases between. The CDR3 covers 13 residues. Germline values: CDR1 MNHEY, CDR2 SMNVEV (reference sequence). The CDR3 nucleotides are TGTGCCAGCAGTTTAGCAGGGGCCTATGGCTACACCTTC. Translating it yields CASSLAGAYGYTF.

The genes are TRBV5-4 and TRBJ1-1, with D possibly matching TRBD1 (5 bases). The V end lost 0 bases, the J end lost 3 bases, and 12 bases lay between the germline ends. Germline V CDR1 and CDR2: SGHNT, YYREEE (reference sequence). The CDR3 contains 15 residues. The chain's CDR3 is CASSLDGGTDTEAFF. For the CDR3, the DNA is TGTGCCAGCAGCTTGGATGGCGGGACCGACACTGAAGCTTTCTTT. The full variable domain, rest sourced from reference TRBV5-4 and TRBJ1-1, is ETGVTQSPTHLIKTRGQQVTLRCSSQSGHNTVSWYQQALGQGPQFIFQYYREEENGRGNFPPRFSGLQFPNYSSELNVNALELDDSALYLCASSLDGGTDTEAFFGQGTRLTVV.

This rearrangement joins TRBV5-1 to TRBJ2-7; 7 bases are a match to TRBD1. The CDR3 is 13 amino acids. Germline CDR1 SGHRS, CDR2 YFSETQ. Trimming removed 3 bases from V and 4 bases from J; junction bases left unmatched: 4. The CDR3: CASSSGQLYEQYF. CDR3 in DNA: TGCGCCAGCAGCTCGGGACAGTTGTACGAGCAGTACTTC.

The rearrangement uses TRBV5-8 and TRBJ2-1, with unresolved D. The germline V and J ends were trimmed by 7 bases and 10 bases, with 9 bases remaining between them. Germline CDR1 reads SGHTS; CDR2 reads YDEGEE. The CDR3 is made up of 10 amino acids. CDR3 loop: CASGLAEQFF. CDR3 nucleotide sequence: TGTGCCAGCGGTTTAGCAGAGCAGTTCTTC. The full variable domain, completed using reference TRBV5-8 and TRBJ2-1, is EAGVTQSPTHLIKTRGQQATLRCSPISGHTSVYWYQQALGLGLQFLLWYDEGEERNRGNFPPRFSGRQFPNYSSELNVNALELEDSALYLCASGLAEQFFGPGTRLTVL.

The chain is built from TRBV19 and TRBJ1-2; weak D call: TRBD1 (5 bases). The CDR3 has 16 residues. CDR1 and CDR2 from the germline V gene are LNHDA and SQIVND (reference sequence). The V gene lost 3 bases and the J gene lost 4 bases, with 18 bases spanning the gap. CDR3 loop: CASSIEGPTLSYGYTF. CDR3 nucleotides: TGTGCCAGTAGTATCGAGGGACCGACTCTGAGCTATGGCTACACCTTC. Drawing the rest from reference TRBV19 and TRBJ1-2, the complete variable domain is DGGITQSPKYLFRKEGQNVTLSCEQNLNHDAMYWYRQDPGQGLRLIYYSQIVNDFQKGDIAEGYSVSREKKESFPLTVTSAQKNPTAFYLCASSIEGPTLSYGYTFGSGTRLTVV.

CDR3 sequence: CASSHARQHGGTEAFF. The CDR3 nucleotides are TGTGCCAGCAGCCATGCAAGACAACATGGGGGCACTGAAGCTTTCTTT. V and J are TRBV7-9 and TRBJ1-1, with D possibly being TRBD1 (5 bases). V was trimmed by 5 bases and J by 4 bases, leaving 20 bases between them. The CDR3 runs 16 residues. Per germline, CDR1 SEHNR and CDR2 FQNEAQ (reference sequence).

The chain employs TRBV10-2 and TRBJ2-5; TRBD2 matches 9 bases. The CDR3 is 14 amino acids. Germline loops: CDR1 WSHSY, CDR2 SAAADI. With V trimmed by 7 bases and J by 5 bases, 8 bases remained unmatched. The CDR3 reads CASKPGLADETQYF. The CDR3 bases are TGCGCCAGCAAGCCGGGACTAGCCGACGAGACCCAGTACTTC.

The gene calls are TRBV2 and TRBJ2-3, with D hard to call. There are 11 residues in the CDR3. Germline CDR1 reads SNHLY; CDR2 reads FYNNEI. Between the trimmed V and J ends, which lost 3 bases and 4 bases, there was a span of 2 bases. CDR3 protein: CASSDSDTQYF. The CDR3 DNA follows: TGTGCCAGCAGTGACTCAGATACGCAGTATTTT.

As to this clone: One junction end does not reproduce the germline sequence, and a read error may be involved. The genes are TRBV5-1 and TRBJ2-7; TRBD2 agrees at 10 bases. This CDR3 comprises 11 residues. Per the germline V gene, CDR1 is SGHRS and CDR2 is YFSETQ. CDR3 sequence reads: CASSDLGTSVF. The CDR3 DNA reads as TGCGCCAGCAGCGATTTGGGGACTAGCGTCTTC.

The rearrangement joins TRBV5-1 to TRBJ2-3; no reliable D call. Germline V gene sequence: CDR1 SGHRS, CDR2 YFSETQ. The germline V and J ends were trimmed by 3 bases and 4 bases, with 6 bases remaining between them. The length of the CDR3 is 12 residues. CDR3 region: CASSYGSDTQYF. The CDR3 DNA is TGCGCCAGCAGCTACGGATCAGATACGCAGTATTTT.

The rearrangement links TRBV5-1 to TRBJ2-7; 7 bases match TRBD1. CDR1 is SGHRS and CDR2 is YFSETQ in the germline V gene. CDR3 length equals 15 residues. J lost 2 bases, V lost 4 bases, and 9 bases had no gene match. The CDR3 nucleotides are TGCGCCAGCAGCCCCGACAGGGTCAGTCCCTACGAGCAGTACTTC. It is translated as CASSPDRVSPYEQYF.

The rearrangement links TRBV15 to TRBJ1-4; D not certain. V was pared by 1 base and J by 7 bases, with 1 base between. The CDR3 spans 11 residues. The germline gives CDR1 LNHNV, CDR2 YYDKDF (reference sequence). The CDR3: CATSRGEKLFF. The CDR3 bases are TGTGCCACCAGCAGAGGTGAAAAACTGTTTTTT.

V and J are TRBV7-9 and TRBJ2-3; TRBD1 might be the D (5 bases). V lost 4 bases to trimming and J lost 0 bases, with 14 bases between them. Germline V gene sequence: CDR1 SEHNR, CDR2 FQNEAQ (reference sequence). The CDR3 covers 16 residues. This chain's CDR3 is CASSWGPLGSTDTQYF. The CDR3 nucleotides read TGTGCCAGCAGCTGGGGCCCTTTGGGGAGCACAGATACGCAGTATTTT.

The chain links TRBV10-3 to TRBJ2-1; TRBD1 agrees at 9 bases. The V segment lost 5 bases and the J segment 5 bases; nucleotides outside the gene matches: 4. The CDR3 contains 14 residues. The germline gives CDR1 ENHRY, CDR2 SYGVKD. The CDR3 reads CAISPGTGNNEQFF. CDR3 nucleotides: TGTGCCATCAGTCCCGGGACAGGGAACAATGAGCAGTTCTTC.

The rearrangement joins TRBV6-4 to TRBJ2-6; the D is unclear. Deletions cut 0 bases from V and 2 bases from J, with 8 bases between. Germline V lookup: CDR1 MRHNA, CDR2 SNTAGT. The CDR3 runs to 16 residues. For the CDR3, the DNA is TGTGCCAGCAGTGACTCGACACTCCCTGGGGCCAACGTCCTGACTTTC. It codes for CASSDSTLPGANVLTF.

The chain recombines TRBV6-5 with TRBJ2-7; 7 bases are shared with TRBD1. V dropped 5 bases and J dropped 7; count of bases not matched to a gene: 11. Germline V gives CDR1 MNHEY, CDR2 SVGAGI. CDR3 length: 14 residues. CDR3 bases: TGTGCCAGCAGTCAGGCTAAGGGGGCTTGGGAGCAGTACTTC. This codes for CASSQAKGAWEQYF.

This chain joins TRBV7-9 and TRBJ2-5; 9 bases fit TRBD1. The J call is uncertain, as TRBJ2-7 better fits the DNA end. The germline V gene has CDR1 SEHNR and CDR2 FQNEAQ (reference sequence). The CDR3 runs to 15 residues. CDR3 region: CASSLGTGKSYEQYF. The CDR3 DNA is TGTGCCAGCAGCCTAGGGACAGGGAAAAGCTACGAGCAGTACTTC.

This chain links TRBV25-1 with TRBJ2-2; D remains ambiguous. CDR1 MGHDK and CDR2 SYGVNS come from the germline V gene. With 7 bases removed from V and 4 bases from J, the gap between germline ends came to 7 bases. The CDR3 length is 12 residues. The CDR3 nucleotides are TGTGCCAGCAAGTCCCTCACCGGGGAGCTGTTTTTT. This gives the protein CASKSLTGELFF.

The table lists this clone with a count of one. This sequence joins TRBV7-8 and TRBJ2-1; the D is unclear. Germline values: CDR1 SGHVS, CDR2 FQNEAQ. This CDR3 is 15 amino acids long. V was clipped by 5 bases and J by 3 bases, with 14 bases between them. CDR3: CASSVGRSNYNEQFF. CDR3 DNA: TGTGCCAGCAGCGTCGGTAGATCTAACTACAATGAGCAGTTCTTC. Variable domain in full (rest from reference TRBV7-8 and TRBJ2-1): GAGVSQSPRYKVAKRGQDVALRCDPISGHVSLFWYQQALGQGPEFLTYFQNEAQLDKSGLPSDRFFAERPEGSVSTLKIQRTQQEDSAVYLCASSVGRSNYNEQFFGPGTRLTVL.

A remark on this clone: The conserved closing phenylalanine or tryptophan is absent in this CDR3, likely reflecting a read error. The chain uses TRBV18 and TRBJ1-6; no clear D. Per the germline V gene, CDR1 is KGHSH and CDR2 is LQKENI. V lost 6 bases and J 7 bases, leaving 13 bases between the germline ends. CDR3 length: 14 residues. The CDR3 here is CASSPGRGNSPLHL. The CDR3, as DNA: TGTGCCAGCTCTCCAGGTCGAGGAAATTCACCCCTCCACCTT.

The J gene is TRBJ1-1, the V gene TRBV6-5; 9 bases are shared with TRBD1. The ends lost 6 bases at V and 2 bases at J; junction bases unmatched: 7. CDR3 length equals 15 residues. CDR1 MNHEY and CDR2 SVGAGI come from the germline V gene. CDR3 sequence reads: CASRRDRVGNTEAFF. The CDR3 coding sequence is TGTGCCAGCAGGCGGGACAGGGTGGGAAACACTGAAGCTTTCTTT.

In nucleotides, the CDR3 is TGTGCCAGCAGTGTGAGGGGCTCTGGAAACACCATATATTTT. Translation gives CASSVRGSGNTIYF. The rearrangement links TRBV2 to TRBJ1-3; perhaps TRBD1 as D (5 bases). The CDR3 covers 14 residues. Germline V gene sequence: CDR1 SNHLY, CDR2 FYNNEI. V was shortened by 4 bases and J by 0 bases, with 7 bases between the two germline ends.

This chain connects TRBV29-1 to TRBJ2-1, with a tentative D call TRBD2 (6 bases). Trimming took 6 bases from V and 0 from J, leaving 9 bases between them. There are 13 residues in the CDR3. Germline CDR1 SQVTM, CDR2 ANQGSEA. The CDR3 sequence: CSVMGGSYNEQFF. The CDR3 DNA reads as TGCAGCGTGATGGGGGGCTCCTACAATGAGCAGTTCTTC.

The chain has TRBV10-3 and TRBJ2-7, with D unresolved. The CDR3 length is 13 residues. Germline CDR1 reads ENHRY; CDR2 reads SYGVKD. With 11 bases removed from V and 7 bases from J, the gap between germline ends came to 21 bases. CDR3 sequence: CAVKNTTIMEQYF. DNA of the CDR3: TGTGCCGTGAAAAACACCACGATCATGGAGCAGTACTTC.

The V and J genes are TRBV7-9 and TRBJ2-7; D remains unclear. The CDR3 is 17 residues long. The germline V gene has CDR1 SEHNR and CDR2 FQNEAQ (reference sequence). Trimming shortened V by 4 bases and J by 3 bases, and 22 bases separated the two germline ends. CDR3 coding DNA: TGTGCCAGCAGCTACACATACCGCCCGTCCCGCTTCTACGAGCAGTACTTC. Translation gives CASSYTYRPSRFYEQYF.

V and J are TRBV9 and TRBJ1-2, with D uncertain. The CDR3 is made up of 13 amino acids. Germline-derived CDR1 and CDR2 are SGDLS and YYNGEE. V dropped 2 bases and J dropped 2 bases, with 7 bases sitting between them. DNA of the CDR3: TGTGCCAGCAGCGTTGGCCAGAACTATGGCTACACCTTC. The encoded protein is CASSVGQNYGYTF.